A selection of T cell receptor beta chains follows, all from one sample in a study of cytomegalovirus exposure and HLA in healthy donors. Using immunoSEQ multiplex PCR, the repertoire was profiled, and TCRdb retains in-frame clones only, with some absent. The sample table includes about 110,000 clones. Sequencing was performed on PBMCs. The receptors originated from a man aged 50 to 59 in good health and CMV-seronegative. Each CDR3 is given with its conserved first and last residue. D genes are given only for firm matches.

D | J | V | DNA | CDR3
TRBD1 | TRBJ1-5 | TRBV19 | TGTGCCAGTAGCCAGGGACAGATTTACCAGCCCCAGCATTTT | CASSQGQIYQPQHF
TRBD2 | TRBJ2-7 | TRBV27 | TGTGCCAGCAGTTTCCATAGCGGGGGGGCGTACGAGCAGTACTTC | CASSFHSGGAYEQYF
TRBD1 | TRBJ2-7 | TRBV11-2 | TGTGCCAGCAGCTCACTCCGGGACAGCTTTACGCGATCGCTGCACTTC | CASSSLRDSFTRSLHF
TRBD1 | TRBJ2-7 | TRBV5-1 | TGCGCCAGCAGCTTGACGAGTTGGCAGGGGGCGACGGGTCACGAGCAGTACTTC | CASSLTSWQGATGHEQYF
NA | TRBJ2-5 | TRBV7-2 | TGTGCCAGCAGTACAGACCCACCCGGGACCCAGTACTTC | CASSTDPPGTQYF
NA | TRBJ2-2 | TRBV10-1 | TGCGCCAGCAGTCTTAAGCCTGGGGCCCCCTCCGGGGAGCTGTTTTTT | CASSLKPGAPSGELFF
NA | TRBJ1-1 | TRBV29-1 | TGCAGCGTTGGGCCCACAGGGAACACTGAAGCTTTCTTT | CSVGPTGNTEAFF
TRBD1 | TRBJ1-5 | TRBV5-1 | TGCGCCAGCAGCAGTACAGGGGGCGGCAATCAGCCCCAGCATTTT | CASSSTGGGNQPQHF
NA | TRBJ2-1 | TRBV5-4 | TGTGCCAGCAGCTTGGCCCTAGGGGCCTACAATGAGCAGTTCTTC | CASSLALGAYNEQFF
TRBD1 | TRBJ1-2 | TRBV19 | TGTGCCAGTAGTCTCGCGGGACAGGTACCCGGCTACACCTTC | CASSLAGQVPGYTF
NA | TRBJ1-4 | TRBV19 | TGTGCCAGTAGTACGGTTCGGGCAACTAATGAAAAACTGTTTTTT | CASSTVRATNEKLFF
TRBD1 | TRBJ1-2 | TRBV2 | TGTGCCAGCAGGGTGACAGGGGTTGGCGGCTACACCTTC | CASRVTGVGGYTF
NA | TRBJ1-2 | TRBV7-2 | TGTGCCAGCAGATATGCTATTTGGGACACCTATGGCTACACCTTC | CASRYAIWDTYGYTF
TRBD1 | TRBJ1-2 | TRBV5-5 | TGTGCCAGCAGCGTCCGGGACAGAGATTACCGCTATGGCTACACCTTC | CASSVRDRDYRYGYTF
TRBD1 | TRBJ2-7 | TRBV5-1 | TGCGCCAGCAGCTTGGTTGACAGGGTAGGCGAGCAGTACTTC | CASSLVDRVGEQYF
TRBD2 | TRBJ2-1 | TRBV7-2 | TGTGCCAGCAGTTCCGGGGGTAGCGGGAGTTACAATGAGCAGTTCTTC | CASSSGGSGSYNEQFF
NA | TRBJ1-6 | TRBV5-1 | TGCGCCAGCAGCCTGGAGGAGAATTCACCCCTCCACTTT | CASSLEENSPLHF
TRBD2 | TRBJ2-3 | TRBV9 | TGTGCCAGCAGCGTAGGGCCCAGCGGGAGAGGGGTTACGCAGTATTTT | CASSVGPSGRGVTQYF
NA | TRBJ1-1 | TRBV7-9 | TGTGCCAGCAGCTTAACAGGGACGAACACTGAAGCTTTCTTT | CASSLTGTNTEAFF
NA | TRBJ2-7 | TRBV6-5 | TGTGCCAGCTGGGACACCTCCTACGAGCAGTACTTC | CASWDTSYEQYF
NA | TRBJ2-5 | TRBV5-4 | TGTGCCAGCAGCTCGCGGACTACCTCCCCAGAGACCCAGTACTTC | CASSSRTTSPETQYF
TRBD2 | TRBJ2-1 | TRBV5-1 | TGCGCCAGCAGCTGGAAACCTAGCGGGGGGGCCTTTGAGCAGTTCTTC | CASSWKPSGGAFEQFF
TRBD2 | TRBJ2-3 | TRBV7-9 | TGTGCCAGCAGCCTTGGACTAGCGGGGCACACAGATACGCAGTATTTT | CASSLGLAGHTDTQYF
TRBD2 | TRBJ2-7 | TRBV7-6 | TGTGCCAGCAGCCTGGGGGGGGATGCCTACGAGCAGTACTTC | CASSLGGDAYEQYF
NA | TRBJ1-6 | TRBV19 | TGTGCCAGTAACAGGGAATCCTATAATTCACCCCTCCACTTT | CASNRESYNSPLHF
TRBD2 | TRBJ2-1 | TRBV5-4 | TGTGCCAGCAGCTTCCGGGGACTAGCGATTTCCAAGGAGCAGTTCTTC | CASSFRGLAISKEQFF
NA | TRBJ1-3 | TRBV9 | TGTGCCAGCAGCGTACCGGGGGCTGGAAACACCATATATTTT | CASSVPGAGNTIYF
NA | TRBJ2-1 | TRBV9 | TGTGCCAGCAGCATAGGGAGTCTCGGTGGGGCCGCCGTCGGGAATGAGCAGTTCTTC | CASSIGSLGGAAVGNEQFF
NA | TRBJ2-3 | TRBV19 | TGTGCCAGTAGTATCTGGACAGGAGGGAGCACAGATACGCAGTATTTT | CASSIWTGGSTDTQYF
NA | TRBJ1-5 | TRBV7-8 | TGTGCCAGCAGCCGAGGGACACTTGATAGCAATCAGCCCCAGCATTTT | CASSRGTLDSNQPQHF
NA | TRBJ1-1 | TRBV15 | TGTGCCACCAGCAGAGATCTCGCCAGGGCCGGTGAAGCTTTCTTT | CATSRDLARAGEAFF
NA | TRBJ2-1 | TRBV7-3 | TGTGCCAGCAGCTTGCGTTGGGGCCTAGATGAGCAGTTCTTC | CASSLRWGLDEQFF
NA | TRBJ2-2 | TRBV29-1 | TGCAGCGTAACTCGGGGGGCGATGAACACCGGGGAGCTGTTTTTT | CSVTRGAMNTGELFF
TRBD2 | TRBJ2-1 | TRBV2 | TGTGCCAGCCCAGCGGGAGGGCCCTCTGTGAATGAGCAGTTCTTC | CASPAGGPSVNEQFF
NA | TRBJ1-2 | TRBV7-9 | TGTGCCAGCAGCACAGGACAGCCCTACTATGGCTACACCTTC | CASSTGQPYYGYTF
TRBD2 | TRBJ2-7 | TRBV6-1 | TGTGCCAGCAGTACCTTAGCGGGAGAGCTCTACGAGCAGTACTTC | CASSTLAGELYEQYF
NA | TRBJ1-1 | TRBV18 | TGTGCCAGCTCACCGACAGAGATGGACGGTCCCGAAGCTTTCTTT | CASSPTEMDGPEAFF
NA | TRBJ1-1 | TRBV6-1 | TGTGCCAGCAGTGGCAGGGGCAACACTGAAGCTTTCTTT | CASSGRGNTEAFF
TRBD1 | TRBJ1-1 | TRBV19 | TGTGCCAGTAGTGGGACAGGGGGGATTCGGACTGAAGCTTTCTTT | CASSGTGGIRTEAFF
TRBD1 | TRBJ2-5 | TRBV18 | TGTGCCAGCTCACCGACGACAGGGAAGGAGACCCAGTACTTC | CASSPTTGKETQYF
NA | TRBJ1-6 | TRBV9 | TGTGCCAGCAGCGTAACGGGTGATAATTCACCCCTCCACTTT | CASSVTGDNSPLHF
NA | TRBJ1-2 | TRBV5-6 | TGTGCCAGCAGCCCGGACAGCAATTATGGCTACACCTTC | CASSPDSNYGYTF
NA | TRBJ1-5 | TRBV19 | TGTGCCAGTAGGGAGACGCCCGGTCAGCCCCAGCATTTT | CASRETPGQPQHF
NA | TRBJ1-2 | TRBV9 | TGTGCCAGCAGCGCCGGTACAGGGCAGAGAGGCTACACCTTC | CASSAGTGQRGYTF
TRBD1 | TRBJ2-5 | TRBV10-3 | TGTGCCATCAGTGAGAGGGACAGCCAAGAGACCCAGTACTTC | CAISERDSQETQYF
TRBD1 | TRBJ2-3 | TRBV20-1 | TGCAGTGCCGCCGGGGGGACAGGGAAGTATTTT | CSAAGGTGKYF
NA | TRBJ1-1 | TRBV5-1 | TGCGCCAGCAGCTTGGAACCGGGACAACAAAACACTGAAGCTTTCTTT | CASSLEPGQQNTEAFF
TRBD1 | TRBJ2-1 | TRBV4-1 | TGCGCCAGCAGCCCCTTGCTGGCAGGGGGCACTGAGCAGTTCTTC | CASSPLLAGGTEQFF
TRBD1 | TRBJ1-4 | TRBV19 | TGTGCCAGCACGGACAGGGGGCACTCAAAACTGTTTTTT | CASTDRGHSKLFF
NA | TRBJ1-1 | TRBV5-4 | TGTGCCAGCAGCCGAGTGAACACTGAAGCTTTCTTT | CASSRVNTEAFF
NA | TRBJ1-1 | TRBV19 | TGTGCCAGTAACCCCCAGGGAAACCTCATGAACACTGAAGCTTTCTTT | CASNPQGNLMNTEAFF
NA | TRBJ2-3 | TRBV30 | TGTGCCTGGAGTGTCAAGGGGTTCACAGATACGCAGTATTTT | CAWSVKGFTDTQYF
NA | TRBJ2-3 | TRBV6-5 | TGTGCCAGCATAGGGAGGTTAAGCACAGATACGCAGTATTTT | CASIGRLSTDTQYF